These T cell receptor beta chains were read from a single sample in a study of blood T cell repertoires in COVID-19. This table comes from immunoSEQ multiplex PCR, and its TCRdb copy is limited to in-frame clones, with some not included. The table shows 130,000 to 150,000 clones, with 84% occurring only once. The sequencing sample was made of PBMCs or T cells enriched from blood (not recorded which). The source of these receptors is a woman aged 45-60 years who had been exposed to COVID-19. CDR3s include the opening cysteine and the closing phenylalanine or tryptophan. The order of the fields is clone size, J gene, V gene, D gene, CDR3 protein, CDR3 DNA. D genes are given only for firm matches. Clone size, where shown, is once, few, many, or a class for clones that have expanded.

-,TRBJ2-3,TRBV19,-,CASSIDLTGSTDTQYF,TGTGCCAGTAGTATAGATCTTACAGGGTCCACAGATACGCAGTATTTT
-,TRBJ2-7,TRBV7-2,-,CASNPAGATYEQYF,TGTGCCAGCAACCCTGCAGGGGCAACCTACGAGCAGTACTTC
once,TRBJ1-5,TRBV28,-,CAGGLSNQPQHF,TGTGCAGGAGGGCTGAGCAATCAGCCCCAGCATTTT
-,TRBJ2-1,TRBV7-2,-,CASSHAGNEQFF,TGTGCCAGCAGCCACGCAGGGAATGAGCAGTTCTTC
once,TRBJ2-2,TRBV7-6,-,CASSPDAYGGSPGELFF,TGTGCCAGCAGCCCTGACGCGTATGGAGGGAGTCCCGGGGAGCTGTTTTTT
-,TRBJ1-3,TRBV5-1,TRBD1,CASSSTGARDTIYF,TGCGCCAGCAGCTCAACAGGGGCCAGGGACACCATATATTTT
-,TRBJ1-4,TRBV4-1,-,CASSHRAGINEKLFF,TGCGCCAGCAGCCACAGGGCAGGGATTAATGAAAAACTGTTTTTT
-,TRBJ1-3,TRBV7-2,-,CASSLGGRQSSGNTIYF,TGTGCCAGCAGCTTAGGTGGCCGACAGAGCTCTGGAAACACCATATATTTT
once,TRBJ1-2,TRBV27,-,CASSLSVGGPSYGYTF,TGTGCCAGCAGTTTATCCGTGGGAGGGCCGAGCTATGGCTACACCTTC
few,TRBJ1-1,TRBV19,-,CASSPAGRNTEAFF,TGTGCCAGTAGTCCGGCTGGGAGAAACACTGAAGCTTTCTTT
few,TRBJ2-1,TRBV7-9,-,CASSTRLVSYNEQFF,TGTGCCAGCAGCACTCGACTAGTCTCCTACAATGAGCAGTTCTTC
-,TRBJ1-1,TRBV5-6,-,CASSLRGAFTEAFF,TGTGCCAGCAGCCTGCGTGGGGCATTCACTGAAGCTTTCTTT
once,TRBJ2-5,TRBV7-2,-,CASSTQQGRQETQYF,TGTGCCAGCAGCACCCAACAGGGAAGACAAGAGACCCAGTACTTC
-,TRBJ2-1,TRBV7-2,-,CASSLGGGRARGEQFF,TGTGCCAGCAGCCTGGGAGGCGGCAGGGCGAGGGGTGAGCAGTTCTTC
-,TRBJ1-5,TRBV4-1,-,CASSPVGNQPQHF,TGCGCCAGCAGCCCCGTCGGCAATCAGCCCCAGCATTTT
once,TRBJ2-1,TRBV9,TRBD2,CASSVVGRGSSEQFF,TGTGCCAGCAGCGTAGTTGGGAGGGGTTCTAGTGAGCAGTTCTTC
-,TRBJ1-5,TRBV9,TRBD1,CASSLDSGGQPQHF,TGTGCCAGCAGCCTAGACTCAGGGGGCCAGCCCCAGCATTTT
-,TRBJ2-1,TRBV10-3,-,CAISESVQSYNEQFF,TGTGCCATCAGTGAGTCAGTACAATCCTACAATGAGCAGTTCTTC
-,TRBJ1-1,TRBV3-1/TRBV3-2,-,CASSQEPKAVGLNTEAFF,TGTGCCAGCAGCCAGGAACCTAAGGCTGTCGGGTTGAACACTGAAGCTTTCTTT
few,TRBJ2-7,TRBV7-9,-,CASSLVQGSSYEQYF,TGTGCCAGCAGCTTAGTACAGGGAAGCTCCTACGAGCAGTACTTC
once,TRBJ1-5,TRBV6-2/TRBV6-3,TRBD1,CASSSIRQGGIKPQHF,TGTGCCAGCAGTTCTATCAGACAGGGCGGGATTAAGCCCCAGCATTTT
-,TRBJ1-2,TRBV29-1,TRBD1,CSVWTGEGYTF,TGCAGCGTGTGGACAGGGGAAGGCTACACCTTC
-,TRBJ2-4,TRBV28,-,CASSLQGVGKNIQYF,TGTGCCAGCAGTTTGCAGGGCGTGGGGAAAAACATTCAGTACTTC
-,TRBJ1-1,TRBV12-3/TRBV12-4,-,CASSLIGDTEAFF,TGTGCCAGCAGTTTAATAGGGGACACTGAAGCTTTCTTT
once,TRBJ1-1,TRBV15,-,CATSRAPSSTEAFF,TGTGCCACCAGCAGAGCCCCATCCAGCACTGAAGCTTTCTTT
-,TRBJ1-1,TRBV5-1,-,CASSAAGAKNTEAFF,TGCGCCAGCAGCGCTGCAGGGGCCAAGAACACTGAAGCTTTCTTT
-,TRBJ2-1,TRBV29-1,TRBD2,CSVPRLAGWGFNEQFF,TGCAGCGTTCCAAGACTAGCGGGATGGGGCTTCAATGAGCAGTTCTTC
-,TRBJ1-2,TRBV6-5,-,CASTPWGGVYTF,TGTGCCAGCACTCCCTGGGGGGGAGTCTACACCTTC
once,TRBJ2-1,TRBV19,TRBD2,CASRRAGGELNEQFF,TGTGCCAGTAGGAGAGCGGGAGGCGAACTCAATGAGCAGTTCTTC
-,TRBJ1-1,TRBV29-1,-,CSGERGNTEAFF,TGCAGCGGAGAACGGGGGAACACTGAAGCTTTCTTT
-,TRBJ1-4,TRBV3-1/TRBV3-2,TRBD1,CASSQDGGQGAWKTNEKLFF,TGTGCCAGCAGCCAAGATGGCGGACAGGGGGCTTGGAAAACTAATGAAAAACTGTTTTTT
-,TRBJ2-5,TRBV9,TRBD2,CASSAQTSWETQYF,TGTGCCAGCAGCGCCCAGACTAGCTGGGAGACCCAGTACTTC
-,TRBJ1-2,TRBV7-2,TRBD1,CASSSRQGINGYTF,TGTGCCAGCAGCTCGAGACAGGGAATTAACGGCTACACCTTC
-,TRBJ2-5,TRBV5-1,-,CASSFTFRTPQETQYF,TGCGCCAGCAGCTTTACTTTCCGAACGCCCCAAGAGACCCAGTACTTC
-,TRBJ1-5,TRBV4-2,TRBD1,CASSQLDRANNQPQHF,TGTGCCAGCAGCCAACTCGACAGGGCTAACAATCAGCCCCAGCATTTT
-,TRBJ2-3,TRBV6-2/TRBV6-3,-,CASSLRVTDTQYF,TGTGCCAGCAGTTTACGGGTCACAGATACGCAGTATTTT
-,TRBJ2-1,TRBV7-2,TRBD2,CASSPSGSSYNEQFF,TGTGCCAGCAGCCCTAGCGGGAGCTCCTACAATGAGCAGTTCTTC
-,TRBJ2-7,TRBV5-1,TRBD1,CASSLAGQGYEQYF,TGCGCCAGCAGCTTGGCGGGACAGGGGTACGAGCAGTACTTC
few,TRBJ1-6,TRBV3-1/TRBV3-2,-,CASSQDFRIYSPLHF,TGTGCCAGCAGCCAAGACTTCAGGATATATTCACCCCTCCACTTT
-,TRBJ2-1,TRBV19,-,CASRAAPGIGISLNEQFF,TGTGCCAGTAGGGCCGCCCCCGGGATTGGAATTTCACTGAATGAGCAGTTCTTC
-,TRBJ2-7,TRBV6-2/TRBV6-3,-,CASSPLYEQYF,TGTGCCAGCAGTCCCCTCTACGAGCAGTACTTC
-,TRBJ1-5,TRBV6-5,TRBD1,CASSPGQGANQPQHF,TGTGCCAGCAGCCCGGGACAGGGAGCCAATCAGCCCCAGCATTTT
-,TRBJ1-4,TRBV4-3,-,CASSQEGRPGGEKLFF,TGCGCCAGCAGCCAAGAGGGAAGACCGGGAGGTGAAAAACTGTTTTTT
-,TRBJ2-7,TRBV4-3,TRBD2,CASSQDLERGGEQYF,TGCGCCAGCAGCCAAGATCTGGAGCGGGGGGGCGAGCAGTACTTC
few,TRBJ1-1,TRBV7-2,-,CASSLGQVNTEAFF,TGTGCCAGCAGCTTAGGACAGGTGAACACTGAAGCTTTCTTT
-,TRBJ1-5,TRBV19,-,CASSRLAGFLGSNQPQHF,TGTGCCAGTAGTCGTCTCGCAGGGTTTTTGGGTAGCAATCAGCCCCAGCATTTT
once,TRBJ2-1,TRBV5-1,-,CASTSQISSDNEQFF,TGCGCCAGCACGTCTCAGATTAGCTCCGACAATGAGCAGTTCTTC
-,TRBJ2-7,TRBV11-2,TRBD1,CASSVEPTGVFSYEQYF,TGTGCCAGCAGCGTCGAACCGACAGGGGTATTCTCCTACGAGCAGTACTTC
-,TRBJ1-1,TRBV19,TRBD1,CASRKPSGGNTEAFF,TGTGCCAGCCGAAAACCTTCAGGGGGCAACACTGAAGCTTTCTTT
-,TRBJ2-4,TRBV7-8,TRBD2,CASSLGASGSSAKNIQYF,TGTGCCAGCAGCTTAGGGGCTAGCGGGTCCTCAGCCAAAAACATTCAGTACTTC
-,TRBJ2-3,TRBV6-2/TRBV6-3,TRBD2,CASSPSLLAGPPDTQYF,TGTGCCAGCAGCCCTTCCCTTCTAGCGGGGCCCCCAGATACGCAGTATTTT
-,TRBJ2-5,TRBV10-2,TRBD2,CASSVRRGGTETQYF,TGCGCCAGCAGTGTTCGTCGGGGGGGCACAGAGACCCAGTACTTC
-,TRBJ2-2,TRBV19,TRBD2,CASSIGTSGVAGELFF,TGTGCCAGTAGTATTGGGACTAGCGGGGTCGCCGGGGAGCTGTTTTTT
-,TRBJ2-3,TRBV28,-,CASSLPQGFSSLTSTDTQYF,TGTGCCAGCAGCCTACCCCAGGGGTTTAGTTCCCTAACCAGCACAGATACGCAGTATTTT
few,TRBJ2-2,TRBV5-1,-,CASMFGQLGTGELFF,TGCGCCAGCATGTTTGGGCAACTAGGTACCGGGGAGCTGTTTTTT
-,TRBJ1-5,TRBV28,-,CASSLQGTVQPQHF,TGTGCCAGCAGTTTGCAGGGGACGGTGCAGCCCCAGCATTTT
-,TRBJ2-7,TRBV5-1,TRBD1,CASSLLVQGSLGEQYF,TGCGCCAGCAGCTTGTTGGTACAGGGGAGTCTAGGCGAGCAGTACTTC
-,TRBJ1-3,TRBV19,TRBD1,CASSIDDRAGNTIYF,TGTGCCAGTAGTATTGACGACAGGGCTGGAAACACCATATATTTT
-,TRBJ1-1,TRBV19,TRBD1,CASSITTGTGFTEAFF,TGTGCCAGTAGTATCACTACCGGGACAGGGTTCACTGAAGCTTTCTTT
-,TRBJ1-4,TRBV4-3,-,CASSHYRASNEKLFF,TGCGCCAGCAGCCACTACAGGGCGTCTAATGAAAAACTGTTTTTT